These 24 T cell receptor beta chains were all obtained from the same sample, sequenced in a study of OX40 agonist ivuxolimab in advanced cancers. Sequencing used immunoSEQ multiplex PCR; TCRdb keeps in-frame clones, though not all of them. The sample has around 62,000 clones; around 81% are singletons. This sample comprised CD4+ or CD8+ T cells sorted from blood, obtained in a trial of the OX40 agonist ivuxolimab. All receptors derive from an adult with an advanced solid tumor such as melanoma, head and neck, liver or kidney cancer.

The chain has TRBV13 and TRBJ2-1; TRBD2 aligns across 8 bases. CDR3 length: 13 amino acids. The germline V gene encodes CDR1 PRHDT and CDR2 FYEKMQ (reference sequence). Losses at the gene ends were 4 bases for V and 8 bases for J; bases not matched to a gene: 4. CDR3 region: CASSSSLADEQFF. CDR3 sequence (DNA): TGTGCCAGCAGCTCGTCACTAGCGGATGAGCAGTTCTTC.

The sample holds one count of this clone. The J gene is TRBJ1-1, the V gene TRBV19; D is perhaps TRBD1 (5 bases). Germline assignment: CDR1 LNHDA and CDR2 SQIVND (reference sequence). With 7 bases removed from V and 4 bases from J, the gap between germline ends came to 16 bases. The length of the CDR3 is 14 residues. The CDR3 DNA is TGTGCCAGTACATGGGGCGTAATGGCCACTGAAGCTTTCTTT. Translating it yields CASTWGVMATEAFF.

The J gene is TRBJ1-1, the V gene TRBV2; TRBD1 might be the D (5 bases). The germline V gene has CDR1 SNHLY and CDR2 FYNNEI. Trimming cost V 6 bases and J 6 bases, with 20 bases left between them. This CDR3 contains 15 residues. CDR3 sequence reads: CASRDGTGGVPEAFF. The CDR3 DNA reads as TGTGCCAGCAGGGACGGGACGGGTGGGGTTCCTGAAGCTTTCTTT.

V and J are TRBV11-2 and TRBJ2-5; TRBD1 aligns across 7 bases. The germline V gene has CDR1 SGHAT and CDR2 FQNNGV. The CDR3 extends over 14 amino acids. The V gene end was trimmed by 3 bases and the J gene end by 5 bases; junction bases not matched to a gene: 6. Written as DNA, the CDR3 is TGTGCCAGCAGCTTCGGACAGGCAAGGGAGACCCAGTACTTC. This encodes CASSFGQARETQYF.

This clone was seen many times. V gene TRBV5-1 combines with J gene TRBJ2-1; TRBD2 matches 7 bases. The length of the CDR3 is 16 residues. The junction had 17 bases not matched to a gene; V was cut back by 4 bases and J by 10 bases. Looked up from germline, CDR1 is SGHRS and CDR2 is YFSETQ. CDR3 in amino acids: CASSRTLAEYNMEQFF. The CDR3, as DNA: TGCGCCAGCAGCAGAACCCTAGCGGAATACAATATGGAGCAGTTCTTC.

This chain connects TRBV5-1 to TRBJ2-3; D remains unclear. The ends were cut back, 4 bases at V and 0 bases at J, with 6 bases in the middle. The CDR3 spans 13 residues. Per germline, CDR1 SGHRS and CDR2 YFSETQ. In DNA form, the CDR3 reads TGCGCCAGCAGCCCTACTAGCACAGATACGCAGTATTTT. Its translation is CASSPTSTDTQYF.

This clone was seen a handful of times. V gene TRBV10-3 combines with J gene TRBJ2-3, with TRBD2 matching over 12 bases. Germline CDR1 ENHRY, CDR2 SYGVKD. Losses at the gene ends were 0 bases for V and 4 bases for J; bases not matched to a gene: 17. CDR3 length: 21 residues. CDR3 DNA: TGTGCCATCAGTGAGTCGAGGCCTAGCGGGGGGGCCACGAGAGACTCAGATACGCAGTATTTT. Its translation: CAISESRPSGGATRDSDTQYF.

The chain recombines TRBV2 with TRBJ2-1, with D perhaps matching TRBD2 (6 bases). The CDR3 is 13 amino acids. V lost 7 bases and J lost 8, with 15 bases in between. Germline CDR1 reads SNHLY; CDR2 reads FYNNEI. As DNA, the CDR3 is TGTGCCAGCACCAGAGGTTGGGGGGATGAGCAGTTCTTC. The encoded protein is CASTRGWGDEQFF.

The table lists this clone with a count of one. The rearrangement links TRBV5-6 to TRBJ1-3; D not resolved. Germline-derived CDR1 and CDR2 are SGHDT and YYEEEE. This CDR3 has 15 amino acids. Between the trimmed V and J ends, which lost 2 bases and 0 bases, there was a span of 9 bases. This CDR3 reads CASSFMGTSGNTIYF. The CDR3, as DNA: TGTGCCAGCAGCTTTATGGGAACCTCTGGAAACACCATATATTTT.

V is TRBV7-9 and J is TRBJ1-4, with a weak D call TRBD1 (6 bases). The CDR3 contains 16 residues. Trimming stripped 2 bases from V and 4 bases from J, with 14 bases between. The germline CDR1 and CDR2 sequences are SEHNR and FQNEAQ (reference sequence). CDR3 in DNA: TGTGCCAGCAGCTTATTAGTCCAGGGGCATAATGAAAAACTGTTTTTT. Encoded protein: CASSLLVQGHNEKLFF.

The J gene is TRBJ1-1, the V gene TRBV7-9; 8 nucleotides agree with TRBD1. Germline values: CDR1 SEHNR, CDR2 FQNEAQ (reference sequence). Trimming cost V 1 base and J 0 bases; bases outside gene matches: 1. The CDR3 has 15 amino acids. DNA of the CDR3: TGTGCCAGCAGCTTAGGGACAGGGATGAACACTGAAGCTTTCTTT. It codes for CASSLGTGMNTEAFF. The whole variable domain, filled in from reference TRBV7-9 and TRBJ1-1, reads DTGVSQNPRHKITKRGQNVTFRCDPISEHNRLYWYRQTLGQGPEFLTYFQNEAQLEKSRLLSDRFSAERPKGSFSTLEIQRTEQGDSAMYLCASSLGTGMNTEAFFGQGTRLTVV.

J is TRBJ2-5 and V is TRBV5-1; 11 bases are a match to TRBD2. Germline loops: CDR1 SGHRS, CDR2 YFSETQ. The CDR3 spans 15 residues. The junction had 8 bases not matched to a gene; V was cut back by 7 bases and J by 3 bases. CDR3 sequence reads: CASRAGTSGKETQYF. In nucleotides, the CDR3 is TGCGCCAGCCGGGCGGGGACTAGCGGAAAAGAGACCCAGTACTTC.

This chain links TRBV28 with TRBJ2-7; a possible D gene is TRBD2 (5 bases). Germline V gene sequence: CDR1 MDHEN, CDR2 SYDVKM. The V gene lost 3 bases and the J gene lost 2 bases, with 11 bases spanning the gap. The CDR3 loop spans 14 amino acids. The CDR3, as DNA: TGTGCCAGCAGTTTGCCCGGGAACACCTACGAGCAGTACTTC. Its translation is CASSLPGNTYEQYF.

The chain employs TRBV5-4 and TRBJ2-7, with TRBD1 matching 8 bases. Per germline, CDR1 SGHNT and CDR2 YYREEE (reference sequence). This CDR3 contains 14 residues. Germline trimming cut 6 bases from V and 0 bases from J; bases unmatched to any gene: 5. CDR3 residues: CASMDRASSYEQYF. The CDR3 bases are TGTGCCAGCATGGACAGGGCCAGCTCCTACGAGCAGTACTTC.

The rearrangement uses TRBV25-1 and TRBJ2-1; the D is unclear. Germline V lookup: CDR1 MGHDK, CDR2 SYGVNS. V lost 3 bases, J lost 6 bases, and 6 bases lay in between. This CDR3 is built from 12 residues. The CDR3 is CASSDRPNEQFF. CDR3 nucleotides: TGTGCCAGCAGTGATCGACCCAATGAGCAGTTCTTC.

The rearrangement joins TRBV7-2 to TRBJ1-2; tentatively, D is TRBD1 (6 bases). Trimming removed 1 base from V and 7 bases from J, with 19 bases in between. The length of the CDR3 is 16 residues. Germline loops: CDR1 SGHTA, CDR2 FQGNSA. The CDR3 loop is CASSLDRAQGRRGYTF. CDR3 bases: TGTGCCAGCAGCTTAGACAGGGCTCAGGGGCGTCGTGGCTACACCTTC.

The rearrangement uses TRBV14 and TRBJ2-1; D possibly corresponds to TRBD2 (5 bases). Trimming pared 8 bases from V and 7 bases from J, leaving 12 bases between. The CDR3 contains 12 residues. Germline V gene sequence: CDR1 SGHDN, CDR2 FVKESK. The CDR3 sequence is CASAWERNEQFF. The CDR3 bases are TGTGCCAGCGCCTGGGAGCGGAATGAGCAGTTCTTC.

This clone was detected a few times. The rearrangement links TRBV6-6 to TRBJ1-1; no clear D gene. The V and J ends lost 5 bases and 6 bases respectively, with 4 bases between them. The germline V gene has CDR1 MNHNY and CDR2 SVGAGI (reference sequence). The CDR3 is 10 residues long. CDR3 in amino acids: CASSLAEAFF. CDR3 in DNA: TGTGCCAGCAGTCTTGCTGAAGCTTTCTTT.

CDR3 nucleotide sequence: TGTGCCAGCAGCTCCTCAGGGCTAGGTCCCAAAGAGACCCAGTACTTC. Translation: CASSSSGLGPKETQYF. This sequence joins TRBV7-8 and TRBJ2-5, with D tentatively TRBD1 (5 bases). The germline V and J ends were trimmed by 4 bases and 3 bases, with 18 bases remaining between them. Germline CDR1 is SGHVS and CDR2 is FQNEAQ. There are 16 residues in the CDR3. Variable domain in full (rest from reference TRBV7-8 and TRBJ2-5): GAGVSQSPRYKVAKRGQDVALRCDPISGHVSLFWYQQALGQGPEFLTYFQNEAQLDKSGLPSDRFFAERPEGSVSTLKIQRTQQEDSAVYLCASSSSGLGPKETQYFGPGTRLLVL.

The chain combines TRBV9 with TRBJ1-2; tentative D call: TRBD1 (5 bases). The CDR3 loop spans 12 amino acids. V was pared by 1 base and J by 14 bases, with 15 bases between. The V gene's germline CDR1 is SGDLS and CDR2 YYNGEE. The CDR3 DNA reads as TGTGCCAGCAGCGTAAGGCAGGGCGTTTTTACCTTC. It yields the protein CASSVRQGVFTF.

The CDR3: CASSPMGTPLAGPDTQYF. CDR3 nucleotide sequence: TGCGCCAGCAGCCCGATGGGGACCCCCCTGGCTGGCCCAGATACGCAGTATTTT. V and J are TRBV5-1 and TRBJ2-3; D assignment may be TRBD1 or TRBD2 (5 bases each). With 4 bases removed from V and 4 bases from J, the gap between germline ends came to 25 bases. In germline, CDR1 is SGHRS, CDR2 YFSETQ. This CDR3 has 18 residues. The variable domain in full, with the rest retrieved from reference TRBV5-1 and TRBJ2-3, is KAGVTQTPRYLIKTRGQQVTLSCSPISGHRSVSWYQQTPGQGLQFLFEYFSETQRNKGNFPGRFSGRQFSNSRSEMNVSTLELGDSALYLCASSPMGTPLAGPDTQYFGPGTRLTVL.

The CDR3 DNA reads as TGTGCCAGCAGTGACCGGCCCCTTCTAGCGGGGGGAAGCGGGGAGCTGTTTTTT. This codes for CASSDRPLLAGGSGELFF. J is TRBJ2-2 and V is TRBV6-4; 11 bases are shared with TRBD2. The CDR3 is made up of 18 amino acids. V lost 2 bases to trimming and J lost 7 bases; unmatched junction nucleotides: 12. Germline loops: CDR1 MRHNA, CDR2 SNTAGT.

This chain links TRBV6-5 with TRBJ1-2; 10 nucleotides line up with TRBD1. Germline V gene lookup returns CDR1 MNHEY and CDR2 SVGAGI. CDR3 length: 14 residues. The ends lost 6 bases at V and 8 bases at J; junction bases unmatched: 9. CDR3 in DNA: TGTGCCAGCAGGCGCCGGGACAGGGGTAACGGCTACACCTTC. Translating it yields CASRRRDRGNGYTF.

The DNA of the CDR3 is TGTGCCAGCAGTGAAGGGGGGTCAAGAGGCTACGAGCAGTACTTC. The encoded protein is CASSEGGSRGYEQYF. The rearrangement uses TRBV6-1 and TRBJ2-7; TRBD1 or TRBD2 may be the D gene (5 bases each). The V gene's germline CDR1 is MNHNS and CDR2 SASEGT. The CDR3 is made up of 15 amino acids. Trimming took 1 base from V and 3 from J, leaving 13 bases between them.